The clone carrying this T cell receptor beta chain was seen more than once but under ten times. The antigen remains unidentified. V was trimmed by 3 bases and J by 7 bases, leaving 7 bases between them. This CDR3 has 12 amino acids. Germline V CDR1 and CDR2: MRHNA, SNTAGT. Described treatment: 15 Gy SBRT to primary tumor, nephrectomy 4 weeks later. This renal cell carcinoma was of the clear cell type. The assay was immunoSEQ multiplex PCR, and TCRdb's table has in-frame clones only and misses some. The sample lists roughly 9,000 clones, about 59% seen once, with 15% to 20% in the top ten. This sample was taken from a study of radiation and T cells in renal cell carcinoma. Findings of the study overall: Compared with controls, irradiated tumors had more, larger dominant CDR3 motifs. Compared with controls, irradiated tumors showed greater TCR clonality.

This specimen was tumor tissue, taken from a patient whose treatment included radiotherapy and nephrectomy. This rearrangement joins TRBV6-4 to TRBJ1-3; D is uncertain. This TCR was recovered from a man in his sixties with renal cell carcinoma. The CDR3: CASSEVVNTIYF. The DNA of the CDR3 is TGTGCCAGCAGTGAAGTGGTCAACACCATATATTTT.